A selection of T cell receptor beta chains follows, all from one sample in a study of blood T cell repertoires in COVID-19. The repertoire was sequenced with immunoSEQ multiplex PCR; TCRdb's copy has only in-frame clones and lacks some. Of some 330,000 clones listed, more than 90% were seen once; the top ten hold approximately 18%. Sequences were obtained from PBMCs or T cells enriched from blood (not recorded which). The receptors originated from a woman aged 25 to 45 who had recovered from COVID-19. CDR3s include the opening cysteine and the closing phenylalanine or tryptophan. The D gene is left open where the match is weak.

v_call	j_call	d_call	cdr3_nt	cdr3_aa
TRBV6-4	TRBJ2-2	TRBD2	TGTGCCAGCAGTACGACTAGCGTCTACACCGGGGAGCTGTTTTTT	CASSTTSVYTGELFF
TRBV28	TRBJ1-5	TRBD1	TGTGCCAGCAGTTTAGAAGGGACAGGGGGCTTGTACAGCAATCAGCCCCAGCATTTT	CASSLEGTGGLYSNQPQHF
TRBV7-2	TRBJ2-7	TRBD1	TGTGCCAGCAGCTTAGTGGCAGGGGGCAGTTACGAGCAGTACTTC	CASSLVAGGSYEQYF
TRBV28	TRBJ1-2	-	TGTGCCAGCAGACGGGAGGAGATCTATGGCTACACCTTC	CASRREEIYGYTF
TRBV5-4	TRBJ2-7	-	TGTGCCAGCAGCTTTGCAGGGGCCTACGAGCAGTACTTC	CASSFAGAYEQYF
TRBV6-5	TRBJ1-1	-	TGTGCCAGCAGTCGACAGAAGAACACTGAAGCTTTCTTT	CASSRQKNTEAFF
TRBV28	TRBJ1-4	TRBD1	TGTGCCAGCAGTTACCGGGACAGTCTGGGAAAACTGTTTTTT	CASSYRDSLGKLFF
TRBV5-4	TRBJ2-7	TRBD1	TGTGCCAGCAGCTCGACGGGACAGGGGGCCGAGCAGTACTTC	CASSSTGQGAEQYF
TRBV28	TRBJ1-2	TRBD1	TGTGCCAGCAGAGGGTGGACAGGGGGGACCTACACCTTC	CASRGWTGGTYTF
TRBV7-2	TRBJ2-1	-	TGTGCCAGCAGCTTATCCCGGGGTAGCCATGAGCAGTTCTTC	CASSLSRGSHEQFF
TRBV25-1	TRBJ1-1	TRBD1	TGTGCCAGCAGTGGGACAGGGATCATGAACACTGAAGCTTTCTTT	CASSGTGIMNTEAFF
TRBV3-1/TRBV3-2	TRBJ1-4	-	TGTGCCAGCAGCCAAGGGCCACAAGAAAAACTGTTTTTT	CASSQGPQEKLFF
TRBV5-4	TRBJ1-6	TRBD1	TGTGCCAGCAGCTTCGCGACAGGGTCGTTTAGTTCACCCCTCCACTTT	CASSFATGSFSSPLHF